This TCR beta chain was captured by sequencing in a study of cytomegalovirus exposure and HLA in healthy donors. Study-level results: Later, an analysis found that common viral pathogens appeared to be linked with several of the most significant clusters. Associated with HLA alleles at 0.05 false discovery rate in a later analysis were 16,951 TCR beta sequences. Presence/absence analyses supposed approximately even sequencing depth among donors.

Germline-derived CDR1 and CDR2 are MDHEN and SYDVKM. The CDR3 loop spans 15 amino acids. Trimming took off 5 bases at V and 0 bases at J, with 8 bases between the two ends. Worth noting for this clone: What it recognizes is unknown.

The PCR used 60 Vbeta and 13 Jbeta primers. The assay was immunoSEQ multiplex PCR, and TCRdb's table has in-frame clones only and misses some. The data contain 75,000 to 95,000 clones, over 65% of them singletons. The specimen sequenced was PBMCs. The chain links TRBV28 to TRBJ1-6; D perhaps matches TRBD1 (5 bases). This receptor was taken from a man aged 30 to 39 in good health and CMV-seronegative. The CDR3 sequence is CASSADSSYNSPLHF. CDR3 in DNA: TGTGCCAGCAGTGCCGACAGCTCCTATAATTCACCCCTCCACTTT.